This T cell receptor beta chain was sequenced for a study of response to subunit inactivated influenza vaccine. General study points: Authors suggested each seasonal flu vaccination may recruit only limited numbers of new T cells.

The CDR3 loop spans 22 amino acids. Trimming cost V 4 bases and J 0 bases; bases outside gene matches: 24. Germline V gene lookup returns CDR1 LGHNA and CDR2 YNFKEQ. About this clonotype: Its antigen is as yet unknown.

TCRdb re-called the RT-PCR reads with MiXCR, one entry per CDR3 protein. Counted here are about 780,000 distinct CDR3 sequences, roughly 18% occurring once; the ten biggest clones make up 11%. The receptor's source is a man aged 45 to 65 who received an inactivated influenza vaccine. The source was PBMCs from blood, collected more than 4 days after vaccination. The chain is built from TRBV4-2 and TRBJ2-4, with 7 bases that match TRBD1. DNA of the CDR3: TGTGCCAGCAGCCGGTGGAGTGTAAACCGGGACAGTTGGGTTCTAGCCAAAAACATTCAGTACTTC. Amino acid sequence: CASSRWSVNRDSWVLAKNIQYF.